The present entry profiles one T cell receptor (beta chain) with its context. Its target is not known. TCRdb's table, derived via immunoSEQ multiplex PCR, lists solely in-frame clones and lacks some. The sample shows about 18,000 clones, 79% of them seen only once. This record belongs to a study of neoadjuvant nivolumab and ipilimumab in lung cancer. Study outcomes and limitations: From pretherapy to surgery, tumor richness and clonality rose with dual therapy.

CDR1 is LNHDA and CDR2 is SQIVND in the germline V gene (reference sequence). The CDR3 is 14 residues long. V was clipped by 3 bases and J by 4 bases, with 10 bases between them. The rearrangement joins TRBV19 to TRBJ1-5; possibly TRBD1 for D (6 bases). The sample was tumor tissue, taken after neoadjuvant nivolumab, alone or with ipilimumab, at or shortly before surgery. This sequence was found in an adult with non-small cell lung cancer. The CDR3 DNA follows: TGTGCCAGTAGTATCGAACAGGGAAATCAGCCCCAGCATTTT. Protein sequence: CASSIEQGNQPQHF. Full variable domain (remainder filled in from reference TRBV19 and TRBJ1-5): DGGITQSPKYLFRKEGQNVTLSCEQNLNHDAMYWYRQDPGQGLRLIYYSQIVNDFQKGDIAEGYSVSREKKESFPLTVTSAQKNPTAFYLCASSIEQGNQPQHFGDGTRLSIL.